The next 11 T cell receptor beta chains were all read from a single sample in a study of shared clonotypes between healthy human individuals. Using immunoSEQ multiplex PCR, the repertoire was profiled, and TCRdb retains in-frame clones only, with some absent. Of roughly 1 million clones listed, roughly 70% are singletons. The material sequenced was memory CD4+ T cells sorted from blood. The subset is: CD45RA-negative fraction. The receptors were sampled from a man between 18 and 29 years old in good health.

Concerning this clone itself: Different DNA sequences within this sample yield the same CDR3. The CDR3 protein is CASSLQSSYNSPLHF. The DNA for the CDR3 is TGTGCCAGCTCACTTCAGAGCTCCTATAATTCACCCCTCCACTTT. This sequence joins TRBV18 and TRBJ1-6, with D uncertain. Trimming took off 4 bases at V and 0 bases at J, with 7 bases between the two ends. Germline V gene data show CDR1 as KGHSH and CDR2 as LQKENI. The CDR3 runs 15 residues.

The chain links TRBV6-5 to TRBJ2-7; TRBD1 matches 7 bases. The CDR3 contains 11 residues. J lost 6 bases, V lost 8 bases, and 4 bases had no gene match. Germline loops: CDR1 MNHEY, CDR2 SVGAGI. This chain's CDR3 is CASRQGTEQYF. The CDR3 nucleotides are TGTGCCAGCCGACAGGGAACCGAGCAGTACTTC.

The chain carries TRBV5-5 and TRBJ1-6; D might be TRBD1 (6 bases). Germline CDR1 SGHKS, CDR2 YYEKEE (reference sequence). This CDR3 spans 15 amino acids. Trimming stripped 3 bases from V and 7 bases from J, with 14 bases between. CDR3 nucleotides: TGTGCCAGCAGCTCCCGGGGGGCCCTAAATTCACCCCTCCACTTT. Translated, it gives CASSSRGALNSPLHF.

J is TRBJ2-1 and V is TRBV5-1; TRBD2 matches at 8 bases. CDR1 is SGHRS, CDR2 YFSETQ, per germline. V shed 4 bases, J shed 5 bases, and the junction held 11 bases outside the gene matches. This CDR3 has 16 residues. The CDR3 sequence: CASSKPTSGNNNEQFF. The CDR3 DNA is TGCGCCAGCAGCAAGCCCACTAGCGGAAATAACAATGAGCAGTTCTTC.

As concerns this clone: One end of the junction does not line up with germline, which may come from a read error. J is TRBJ1-2 and V is TRBV20-1; D uncertain. Germline loops: CDR1 DFQATT, CDR2 SNEGSKA (reference sequence). The CDR3 is 10 residues long. Here the CDR3 DNA reads TGCAGTGCTAGAGATCAACGGGCCTACTTC. This encodes CSARDQRAYF.

This chain uses TRBV6-1 with TRBJ2-3; 14 bases match TRBD2. V shed 3 bases and J 4 bases; nucleotides not matched to a gene: 3. Germline values: CDR1 MNHNS, CDR2 SASEGT. The CDR3 has 16 amino acids. The CDR3 loop reads CASSETSGGAADTQYF. CDR3 bases: TGTGCCAGCAGTGAGACTAGCGGGGGGGCAGCAGATACGCAGTATTTT.

The chain has TRBV5-1 and TRBJ1-1; D possibly corresponds to TRBD1 (6 bases). Deletions cut 2 bases from V and 4 bases from J, with 15 bases between. The CDR3 is made up of 15 amino acids. The germline gives CDR1 SGHRS, CDR2 YFSETQ. The CDR3 loop reads CASSFGAIRGTEAFF. In DNA, the CDR3 is TGCGCCAGCAGCTTTGGCGCGATCAGGGGCACTGAAGCTTTCTTT.

This clone appeared once. The chain links TRBV7-2 to TRBJ2-6; no clear D gene. CDR1 is SGHTA and CDR2 is FQGNSA in the germline V gene. The CDR3 is 18 residues long. The V end lost 1 base, the J end lost 1 base, and 14 bases lay between the germline ends. The CDR3 bases are TGTGCCAGCAGCTTAGAGGCGGTCTCTTTATCTGGGGCCAACGTCCTGACTTTC. This gives the protein CASSLEAVSLSGANVLTF. Variable domain in full (rest from reference TRBV7-2 and TRBJ2-6): GAGVSQSPSNKVTEKGKDVELRCDPISGHTALYWYRQSLGQGLEFLIYFQGNSAPDKSGLPSDRFSAERTGGSVSTLTIQRTQQEDSAVYLCASSLEAVSLSGANVLTFGAGSRLTVL.

The gene calls are TRBV6-1 and TRBJ1-2; D remains ambiguous. Germline loops: CDR1 MNHNS, CDR2 SASEGT. The ends were cut back, 0 bases at V and 8 bases at J, with 16 bases in the middle. CDR3 length: 15 residues. The CDR3 DNA is TGTGCCAGCAGTGAAGCTATAGTTGGGGTAAGAGGCTACACCTTC. Its protein is CASSEAIVGVRGYTF.

The gene calls are TRBV6-1 and TRBJ2-5; D is unresolved. The CDR3 spans 13 residues. V shed 5 bases and J shed 4 bases, with 11 bases lying between them. The V gene's germline CDR1 is MNHNS and CDR2 SASEGT. CDR3 in amino acids: CASSSRPGETQYF. For the CDR3, the DNA is TGTGCCAGCAGTTCTAGGCCGGGAGAGACCCAGTACTTC.

The rearrangement links TRBV20-1 to TRBJ2-7, with TRBD1 identical over 7 bases. The V and J ends lost 6 bases and 4 bases, in that order; junction bases with no gene match: 3. The length of the CDR3 is 11 residues. CDR1 is DFQATT and CDR2 is SNEGSKA in the germline V gene (reference sequence). The CDR3 protein is CSAGGRYEQYF. The CDR3 region has the DNA TGCAGTGCAGGGGGCAGGTACGAGCAGTACTTC.